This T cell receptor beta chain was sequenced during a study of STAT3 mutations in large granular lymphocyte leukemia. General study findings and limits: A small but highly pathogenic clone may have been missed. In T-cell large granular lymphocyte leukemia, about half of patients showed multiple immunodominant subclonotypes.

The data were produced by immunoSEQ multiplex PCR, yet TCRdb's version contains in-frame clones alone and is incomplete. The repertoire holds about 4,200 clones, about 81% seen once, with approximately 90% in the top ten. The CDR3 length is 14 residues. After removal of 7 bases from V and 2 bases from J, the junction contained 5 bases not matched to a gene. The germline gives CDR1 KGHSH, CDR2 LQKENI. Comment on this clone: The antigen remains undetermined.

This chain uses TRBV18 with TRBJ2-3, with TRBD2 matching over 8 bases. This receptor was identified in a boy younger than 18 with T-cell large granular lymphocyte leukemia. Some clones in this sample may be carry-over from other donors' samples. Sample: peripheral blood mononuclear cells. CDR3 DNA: TGTGCCAGCTTTAAGCGGGAGAACACAGATACGCAGTATTTT. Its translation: CASFKRENTDTQYF. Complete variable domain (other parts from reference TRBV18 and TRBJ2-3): NAGVMQNPRHLVRRRGQEARLRCSPMKGHSHVYWYRQLPEEGLKFMVYLQKENIIDESGMPKERFSAEFPKEGPSILRIQQVVRGDSAAYFCASFKRENTDTQYFGPGTRLTVL.